Listed below are T cell receptor beta chains from one sample, sequenced in a study of cytomegalovirus exposure and HLA in healthy donors. Generated by immunoSEQ multiplex PCR, the TCRdb table keeps only in-frame clones and is missing some. The sample has about 140,000 clones, approximately 80% seen once. Specimen: PBMCs. These receptors were taken from a female donor in good health and CMV-seronegative. Both conserved end residues are part of each CDR3. The order of the fields is clone size, D gene, J gene, V gene, CDR3 protein, CDR3 DNA. D genes are given only for firm matches. Clone size is given for some rows only: seen once, a few or many times, or a class if the clone is expanded.

NA NA TRBJ2-7 TRBV11-1 CASSLLGMGEQYF TGTGCCAGCAGCTTACTCGGGATGGGCGAGCAGTACTTC
few NA TRBJ1-4 TRBV29-1 CSVRQRNEKLFF TGCAGCGTTCGGCAGAGGAATGAAAAACTGTTTTTT
NA NA TRBJ2-7 TRBV11-2 CASSFPVSYEQYF TGTGCCAGCAGCTTTCCGGTCTCCTACGAGCAGTACTTC
NA NA TRBJ2-1 TRBV29-1 CSVQPGGSDEQFF TGCAGCGTCCAGCCCGGGGGATCAGATGAGCAGTTCTTC
NA TRBD2 TRBJ2-1 TRBV7-9 CASSLGSLAGVSSYNEQFF TGTGCCAGCAGCTTAGGGTCTTTAGCGGGAGTGAGTTCCTACAATGAGCAGTTCTTC
NA NA TRBJ2-1 TRBV27 CASSLGTFYNEQFF TGTGCCAGCAGCCTCGGGACTTTCTACAATGAGCAGTTCTTC
once NA TRBJ1-5 TRBV7-9 CASSLAPGYQPQHF TGTGCCAGCAGCTTAGCCCCAGGGTATCAGCCCCAGCATTTT
NA NA TRBJ2-2 TRBV7-2 CASSLRTEWTGELFF TGTGCCAGCAGCTTAAGGACAGAATGGACCGGGGAGCTGTTTTTT
NA NA TRBJ1-3 TRBV28 CASRTDRSISGNTIYF TGTGCCAGCAGGACCGACAGGTCCATCTCTGGAAACACCATATATTTT
few NA TRBJ1-3 TRBV7-2 CASSSQGWGNTIYF TGTGCCAGCAGCTCCCAGGGGTGGGGAAACACCATATATTTT
NA TRBD1 TRBJ2-3 TRBV28 CASSSGQGSTDTQYF TGTGCCAGCAGTTCGGGACAGGGGTCCACAGATACGCAGTATTTT
NA TRBD2 TRBJ2-7 TRBV28 CASNWVAGGEQYF TGTGCCAGCAACTGGGTAGCGGGAGGAGAGCAGTACTTC
few NA TRBJ2-1 TRBV2 CASSLASEQFF TGTGCCAGCAGCTTAGCTTCTGAGCAGTTCTTC
few NA TRBJ1-1 TRBV7-9 CASESNDHNTNRATEAFF TGTGCCAGTGAATCGAACGACCATAATACGAACAGGGCCACTGAAGCTTTCTTT
NA TRBD1 TRBJ2-7 TRBV9 CASSVGQGAYEQYF TGTGCCAGCAGCGTAGGACAGGGAGCCTACGAGCAGTACTTC
NA TRBD1 TRBJ2-4 TRBV9 CASSPKAGGSDIQYF TGTGCCAGCAGCCCCAAGGCAGGGGGCTCAGACATTCAGTACTTC
once NA TRBJ1-1 TRBV5-1 CASSFFSGGTEAFF TGCGCCAGCAGCTTCTTTTCCGGGGGCACTGAAGCTTTCTTT
NA TRBD2 TRBJ2-7 TRBV9 CASSVGGGIIYEQYF TGTGCCAGCAGCGTAGGGGGGGGGATCATTTACGAGCAGTACTTC
few TRBD2 TRBJ2-7 TRBV5-1 CASSPASGRVPEQYF TGCGCCAGCAGCCCGGCGAGCGGGAGGGTCCCCGAGCAGTACTTC
NA TRBD1 TRBJ1-2 TRBV15 CATSSGDRGLIYGYTF TGTGCCACCAGCAGTGGAGACAGGGGGTTAATTTATGGCTACACCTTC
few TRBD2 TRBJ2-7 TRBV9 CASSAGLAGSYEQYF TGTGCCAGCAGCGCAGGACTAGCGGGGTCCTACGAGCAGTACTTC
once NA TRBJ1-2 TRBV5-6 CASSLANQDGYPF TGTGCCAGCAGCTTGGCCAACCAGGATGGCTACCCCTTC
NA NA TRBJ2-7 TRBV7-9 CASSPQGGAAYEQYF TGTGCCAGCAGCCCCCAAGGGGGGGCAGCCTACGAGCAGTACTTC
NA TRBD1 TRBJ1-3 TRBV5-1 CASSLGDRDGNTIYF TGCGCCAGCAGCTTGGGGGACAGGGATGGAAACACCATATATTTT
few NA TRBJ1-1 TRBV30 CAFILGAEAFF TGTGCCTTTATCCTAGGGGCTGAAGCTTTCTTT
NA NA TRBJ1-3 TRBV5-1 CASSLDWRGGNTIYF TGCGCCAGCAGCTTGGACTGGCGGGGTGGAAACACCATATATTTT
few NA TRBJ1-4 TRBV5-8 CASSSRQVGYEKLFF TGTGCCAGCAGCTCTAGACAGGTCGGGTATGAAAAACTGTTTTTT
NA NA TRBJ2-6 TRBV9 CASSVGTSRAGANVLTF TGTGCCAGCAGCGTAGGGACGAGCAGGGCTGGGGCCAACGTCCTGACTTTC
NA NA TRBJ2-7 TRBV11-2 CASSLGAGVEQYF TGTGCCAGCAGCCTGGGGGCGGGGGTCGAGCAGTACTTC
NA TRBD1 TRBJ2-5 TRBV4-1 CASSQEQGAGMETQYF TGCGCCAGCAGCCAAGAGCAGGGGGCGGGAATGGAGACCCAGTACTTC
NA TRBD1 TRBJ2-7 TRBV7-2 CASSFGAGGTLYEQYF TGTGCCAGCAGCTTTGGGGCAGGGGGTACGCTGTACGAGCAGTACTTC
NA TRBD2 TRBJ2-2 TRBV29-1 CSVVLTSGRRGELFF TGCAGCGTTGTGTTGACTAGCGGGAGACGCGGGGAGCTGTTTTTT
once NA TRBJ2-7 TRBV19 CASSTRQAPYEQYF TGTGCCAGTAGTACCCGCCAGGCGCCCTACGAGCAGTACTTC